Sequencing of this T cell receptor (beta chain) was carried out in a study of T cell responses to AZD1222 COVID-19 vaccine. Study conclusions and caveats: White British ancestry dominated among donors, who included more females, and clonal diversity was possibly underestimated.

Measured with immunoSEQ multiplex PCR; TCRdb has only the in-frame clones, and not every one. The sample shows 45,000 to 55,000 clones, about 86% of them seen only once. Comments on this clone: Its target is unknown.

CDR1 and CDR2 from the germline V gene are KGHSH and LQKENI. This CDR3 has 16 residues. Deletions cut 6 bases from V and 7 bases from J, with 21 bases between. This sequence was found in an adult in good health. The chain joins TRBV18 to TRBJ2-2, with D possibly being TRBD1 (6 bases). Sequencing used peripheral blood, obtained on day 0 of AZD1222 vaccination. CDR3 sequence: CASSNPGAGRVGELFF. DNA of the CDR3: TGTGCCAGCTCGAACCCAGGGGCAGGGAGAGTCGGGGAGCTGTTTTTT.